Detailed here is one T cell receptor (beta chain). The method was immunoSEQ multiplex PCR; TCRdb's version includes in-frame clones alone and lacks a portion of them. The sample has about 110,000 clones; more than 60% are singletons. The sample originates from a study of PD-1 blockade in mismatch repair-deficient tumors. There are 20 residues in the CDR3. Trimming shortened V by 0 bases and J by 5 bases, and 27 bases separated the two germline ends. In germline, CDR1 is SGHDN, CDR2 FVKESK. Every patient had mismatch repair deficiency by PCR or immunohistochemistry. The clonotype comes from an adult with mismatch repair-deficient cancer. Source: peripheral blood, taken about 13 months after starting pembrolizumab. The rearrangement links TRBV14 to TRBJ2-3; D is possibly TRBD2 (6 bases). The chain's CDR3 is CASSQDPPFLGRGILDTQYF. The DNA for the CDR3 is TGTGCCAGCAGCCAAGATCCGCCGTTCTTAGGGCGCGGGATCCTAGATACGCAGTATTTT.